The 32 T cell receptor beta chains reported below all come from one sample, sequenced in a study of T cell changes during pregnancy in multiple sclerosis. TCRdb's copy holds only in-frame clones and misses some; the assay was immunoSEQ multiplex PCR. Of 35,000 to 45,000 clones in the sample, roughly 90% were seen once. The sequencing here drew on CD4+ T cells from peripheral blood mononuclear cells, taken before pregnancy. The source of these receptors is a female donor with multiple sclerosis, enrolled in a pregnancy study.

This rearrangement joins TRBV9 to TRBJ1-2; D is uncertain. The length of the CDR3 is 15 residues. With 1 base removed from V and 0 bases from J, the gap between germline ends came to 10 bases. Germline V gives CDR1 SGDLS, CDR2 YYNGEE. Written as DNA, the CDR3 is TGTGCCAGCAGCGTATTGCGGGAGTCTAACTATGGCTACACCTTC. Its translation: CASSVLRESNYGYTF.

The genes are TRBV30 and TRBJ1-5; D uncertain. Germline V gene lookup returns CDR1 GTSNPN and CDR2 SVGIG (reference sequence). The germline V and J ends were trimmed by 2 bases and 1 base, with 12 bases remaining between them. The CDR3 length is 15 residues. The CDR3 here is CAWSRGLFSNQPQHF. CDR3 coding DNA: TGTGCCTGGAGTAGAGGGCTATTCAGCAATCAGCCCCAGCATTTT.

For the CDR3, the DNA is TGCGCCAGCAGCGGGAGGACTAGCGGGGGGGCAGATACGCAGTATTTT. It codes for CASSGRTSGGADTQYF. The chain uses TRBV5-1 and TRBJ2-3, with TRBD2 matching 15 bases. This CDR3 has 16 amino acids. Germline CDR1 SGHRS, CDR2 YFSETQ. V trimming: 4 bases; J trimming: 4 bases; junction bases outside the gene matches: 4.

The chain carries TRBV5-1 and TRBJ1-6, with a weak D call TRBD1 (6 bases). This CDR3 has 13 residues. V was cut by 4 bases and J by 7 bases, with 9 bases left in between. CDR1 and CDR2 from the germline V gene are SGHRS and YFSETQ. The CDR3 bases are TGCGCCAGCAGCGGTGGACAGAATTCACCCCTCCACTTT. Residues: CASSGGQNSPLHF.

In DNA form, the CDR3 reads TGTGCCATCAGTGAGTACAGGTACTCTGGAAACACCATATATTTT. Translating it yields CAISEYRYSGNTIYF. The V gene is TRBV10-3, the J gene TRBJ1-3, with D possibly being TRBD1 (5 bases). The V end was cut by 1 base, the J end by 0 bases, with 7 bases between. The V gene's germline CDR1 is ENHRY and CDR2 SYGVKD. CDR3 length: 15 amino acids.

The J gene is TRBJ2-5, the V gene TRBV9; D not resolved. CDR1 and CDR2 (germline): SGDLS, YYNGEE. The CDR3 length is 14 residues. The V end was cut by 3 bases, the J end by 3 bases, with 12 bases between. The CDR3 nucleotides read TGTGCCAGCAGCGGCGGAAACTTTGAAGAGACCCAGTACTTC. Residues: CASSGGNFEETQYF.

The chain links TRBV5-1 to TRBJ1-2; D might be TRBD1 (6 bases). The ends were cut back, 0 bases at V and 6 bases at J, with 9 bases in the middle. The germline CDR1 and CDR2 sequences are SGHRS and YFSETQ. This CDR3 comprises 13 residues. CDR3 residues: CASSLAAGDGYTF. The CDR3 nucleotides are TGCGCCAGCAGCTTGGCAGCAGGGGATGGCTACACCTTC.

The V call is TRBV7-2, the J call TRBJ1-3; no firm D call. The CDR3 is 13 residues long. CDR1 is SGHTA, CDR2 FQGNSA, per germline. The V end was cut by 7 bases, the J end by 2 bases, with 9 bases between. The CDR3 coding sequence is TGTGCCAGCAAGCTAAGCGCTGGAAACACCATATATTTT. This sequence encodes CASKLSAGNTIYF.

The chain recombines TRBV5-1 with TRBJ1-2; 7 nucleotides agree with TRBD1. Germline V CDR1 and CDR2: SGHRS, YFSETQ. J gave up 0 bases and V 4 bases, and 6 bases lay outside the gene matches. The CDR3 runs 15 residues. The CDR3 region has the DNA TGCGCCAGCAGCCGGGACAGACCAACTAACTATGGCTACACCTTC. Residues: CASSRDRPTNYGYTF.

CDR3 bases: TGTGCCAGCAGTAGCCCCTCTGCGGGGGCCCTCGAGCAGTACTTC. Translated, it gives CASSSPSAGALEQYF. The chain links TRBV6-1 to TRBJ2-7; possibly TRBD2 for D (7 bases). Per the germline V gene, CDR1 is MNHNS and CDR2 is SASEGT. CDR3 length: 15 residues. V lost 5 bases and J 6 bases, leaving 20 bases between the germline ends.

V usage is TRBV7-3 and J usage is TRBJ1-1; TRBD1 matches 11 bases. There are 16 residues in the CDR3. Germline loops: CDR1 SGHTA, CDR2 FQGTGA. V gave up 2 bases and J gave up 4 bases; unmatched junction bases: 6. Written as DNA, the CDR3 is TGTGCCAGCAGCTTAGGCCCTGGGACAGGGGGCACTGAAGCTTTCTTT. It codes for CASSLGPGTGGTEAFF.

The chain couples TRBV6-1 to TRBJ2-3; the match to TRBD2 covers 9 bases. The germline gives CDR1 MNHNS, CDR2 SASEGT. This CDR3 is 16 amino acids long. V lost 3 bases, J lost 6 bases, and 10 bases stayed unmatched. The CDR3 region is CASSDVPSGAWDTQYF. In DNA, the CDR3 is TGTGCCAGCAGTGACGTCCCTAGCGGGGCATGGGATACGCAGTATTTT.

This chain joins TRBV18 and TRBJ1-1, with TRBD1 matching over 7 bases. Trimming at V came to 4 bases and at J to 6 bases, leaving 8 bases not matched to a gene. The germline CDR1 and CDR2 sequences are KGHSH and LQKENI. This CDR3 spans 14 amino acids. The CDR3 loop reads CASSRDSEGAEAFF. In DNA form, the CDR3 reads TGTGCCAGCTCACGGGACAGCGAAGGCGCTGAAGCTTTCTTT.

The rearrangement uses TRBV5-1 and TRBJ2-7; TRBD1 aligns across 8 bases. Germline loops: CDR1 SGHRS, CDR2 YFSETQ. The CDR3 loop spans 13 amino acids. V lost 4 bases, J lost 4 bases, and 4 bases stayed unmatched. The CDR3, as DNA: TGCGCCAGCAGCGCCACAGGGGGATACGAGCAGTACTTC. The encoded protein is CASSATGGYEQYF. The whole variable domain, filled in from reference TRBV5-1 and TRBJ2-7, reads KAGVTQTPRYLIKTRGQQVTLSCSPISGHRSVSWYQQTPGQGLQFLFEYFSETQRNKGNFPGRFSGRQFSNSRSEMNVSTLELGDSALYLCASSATGGYEQYFGPGTRLTVT.

The chain uses TRBV5-5 and TRBJ2-2; D is ambiguous. Trimming removed 0 bases from V and 8 bases from J, with 11 bases in between. Germline V gives CDR1 SGHKS, CDR2 YYEKEE (reference sequence). The CDR3 sequence is 14 residues long. CDR3 coding DNA: TGTGCCAGCAGCTTGGAACCGCGAATGGGGGAGCTGTTTTTT. Translated, it gives CASSLEPRMGELFF.

This clone was recorded only once. The J gene is TRBJ1-4, the V gene TRBV4-1, with unresolved D. The germline V gene has CDR1 MGHRA and CDR2 YSYEKL. The CDR3 loop spans 15 amino acids. The ends were cut back, 0 bases at V and 8 bases at J, with 13 bases in the middle. CDR3 sequence: CASSQDGLGGEKLFF. The CDR3 DNA sequence: TGCGCCAGCAGCCAAGACGGGTTGGGCGGGGAAAAACTGTTTTTT.

The CDR3 loop is CASSPESGRSNQPQHF. DNA of the CDR3: TGTGCCAGCTCACCTGAATCGGGGAGGAGCAATCAGCCCCAGCATTTT. The genes are TRBV18 and TRBJ1-5; the D is unclear. Germline loops: CDR1 KGHSH, CDR2 LQKENI. The length of the CDR3 is 16 residues. Trimming pared 3 bases from V and 1 base from J, leaving 13 bases between.

This clone is a singleton in its sample. The chain has TRBV2 and TRBJ2-6, with 10 bases lining up with TRBD1. The length of the CDR3 is 18 residues. J gave up 0 bases and V 10 bases, and 12 bases lay outside the gene matches. Germline V gene lookup returns CDR1 SNHLY and CDR2 FYNNEI. The CDR3 here is CATSRWRTGGSGANVLTF. The DNA of the CDR3 is TGTGCCACCAGCAGGTGGAGGACAGGGGGCTCTGGGGCCAACGTCCTGACTTTC.

This chain joins TRBV4-3 and TRBJ1-3, with 8 bases fitting TRBD1. The germline CDR1 and CDR2 sequences are LGHNA and YSLEER. V dropped 2 bases and J dropped 9; count of bases not matched to a gene: 3. This CDR3 is 13 amino acids long. The CDR3 region has the DNA TGCGCCAGCAGCCAACAGGGGGCGGCCACCATATATTTT. Translation gives CASSQQGAATIYF.

The chain has TRBV7-2 and TRBJ2-7, with TRBD1 matching 8 bases. The CDR3 has 15 amino acids. Germline trimming cut 1 base from V and 6 bases from J; bases unmatched to any gene: 8. Germline CDR1 reads SGHTA; CDR2 reads FQGNSA. The CDR3 reads CASSLVTRGHFEQYF. For the CDR3, the DNA is TGTGCCAGCAGCTTAGTGACCAGGGGGCATTTCGAGCAGTACTTC.

V and J are TRBV28 and TRBJ1-5; 9 positions agree with TRBD1. Germline trimming cut 10 bases from V and 5 bases from J; bases unmatched to any gene: 6. The CDR3 has 13 amino acids. The germline V gene encodes CDR1 MDHEN and CDR2 SYDVKM. This chain's CDR3 is CATRTGADQPQHF. Here the CDR3 DNA reads TGTGCCACTAGGACAGGGGCCGATCAGCCCCAGCATTTT.

This clone has just one count. The chain carries TRBV9 and TRBJ2-5; a possible D gene is TRBD2 (6 bases). V lost 4 bases to trimming and J lost 2 bases, with 9 bases between them. The CDR3 consists of 13 residues. Germline V gene lookup returns CDR1 SGDLS and CDR2 YYNGEE. The CDR3 region has the DNA TGTGCCAGCAGCTATAGCGGACAAGAGACCCAGTACTTC. It yields the protein CASSYSGQETQYF.

This clone was counted once. V is TRBV7-3 and J is TRBJ1-2, with D possibly being TRBD1 (5 bases). The germline V gene encodes CDR1 SGHTA and CDR2 FQGTGA. The CDR3 loop spans 15 amino acids. Deletions cut 4 bases from V and 6 bases from J, with 18 bases between. The CDR3 DNA reads as TGTGCCAGCAGCTCCCTCGGGCATACAGGAGATGGCTACACCTTC. Its translation: CASSSLGHTGDGYTF.

The chain carries TRBV7-9 and TRBJ1-2, with TRBD1 matching over 8 bases. Losses at the gene ends were 1 base for V and 3 bases for J; bases not matched to a gene: 4. The CDR3 covers 15 residues. In germline, CDR1 is SEHNR, CDR2 FQNEAQ (reference sequence). The CDR3 spells CASSLEAGGYYGYTF. DNA of the CDR3: TGTGCCAGCAGCTTAGAGGCAGGGGGCTACTATGGCTACACCTTC. The full variable domain, in which reference TRBV7-9 and TRBJ1-2 provide the parts outside the CDR3, is DTGVSQNPRHKITKRGQNVTFRCDPISEHNRLYWYRQTLGQGPEFLTYFQNEAQLEKSRLLSDRFSAERPKGSFSTLEIQRTEQGDSAMYLCASSLEAGGYYGYTFGSGTRLTVV.

V is TRBV19 and J is TRBJ1-1; 7 bases are shared with TRBD1. This CDR3 has 13 amino acids. Per germline, CDR1 LNHDA and CDR2 SQIVND (reference sequence). The V and J ends lost 6 bases and 4 bases, in that order; junction bases with no gene match: 5. The CDR3 DNA follows: TGTGCCAGTAGCGGGACAGTAGGCACTGAAGCTTTCTTT. It codes for CASSGTVGTEAFF.

The genes are TRBV5-4 and TRBJ2-5; D is ambiguous. The length of the CDR3 is 13 residues. In germline, CDR1 is SGHNT, CDR2 YYREEE (reference sequence). Trimming stripped 0 bases from V and 5 bases from J, with 8 bases between. CDR3 nucleotide sequence: TGTGCCAGCAGCTTGGTCTTCGGTGAGACCCAGTACTTC. This encodes CASSLVFGETQYF.

V gene TRBV7-2 combines with J gene TRBJ2-6, with D unresolved. The germline V gene encodes CDR1 SGHTA and CDR2 FQGNSA. The CDR3 spans 16 residues. The V end lost 1 base, the J end lost 0 bases, and 7 bases lay between the germline ends. CDR3 protein: CASSLESSSGANVLTF. Written as DNA, the CDR3 is TGTGCCAGCAGCTTAGAGTCCAGCTCTGGGGCCAACGTCCTGACTTTC.

V gene TRBV29-1 combines with J gene TRBJ1-2, with D possibly being TRBD1 (5 bases). Trimming took off 4 bases at V and 4 bases at J, with 10 bases between the two ends. This CDR3 spans 12 amino acids. Germline V CDR1 and CDR2: SQVTM, ANQGSEA. The chain's CDR3 is CSVGEGLYGYTF. CDR3 nucleotide sequence: TGCAGCGTTGGAGAGGGACTCTATGGCTACACCTTC.

The V gene is TRBV29-1, the J gene TRBJ1-2; D gene ambiguous. There are 13 residues in the CDR3. Trimming stripped 6 bases from V and 5 bases from J, with 16 bases between. The germline V gene encodes CDR1 SQVTM and CDR2 ANQGSEA. The CDR3: CSVEGRRGYGYTF. In DNA, the CDR3 is TGCAGCGTCGAGGGAAGGCGTGGGTATGGCTACACCTTC.

The chain has TRBV19 and TRBJ1-2; 9 nucleotides line up with TRBD1. The CDR3 spans 15 residues. Trimming at V came to 5 bases and at J to 3 bases, leaving 7 bases not matched to a gene. Germline-derived CDR1 and CDR2 are LNHDA and SQIVND (reference sequence). The CDR3 DNA sequence: TGTGCCAGTAGTCCAGACAGGGGGTATGACTATGGCTACACCTTC. It specifies CASSPDRGYDYGYTF. Full variable domain (remainder filled in from reference TRBV19 and TRBJ1-2): DGGITQSPKYLFRKEGQNVTLSCEQNLNHDAMYWYRQDPGQGLRLIYYSQIVNDFQKGDIAEGYSVSREKKESFPLTVTSAQKNPTAFYLCASSPDRGYDYGYTFGSGTRLTVV.

The chain is built from TRBV4-2 and TRBJ1-5; D remains ambiguous. Germline CDR1 reads LGHNA; CDR2 reads YNFKEQ. V was clipped by 1 base and J by 3 bases, with 13 bases between them. This CDR3 comprises 16 residues. The DNA for the CDR3 is TGTGCCAGCAGCCAAGGGTCGGGGAACTACAATCAGCCCCAGCATTTT. The encoded protein is CASSQGSGNYNQPQHF.

The chain carries TRBV19 and TRBJ2-2, with D possibly being TRBD2 (6 bases). With 6 bases removed from V and 5 bases from J, the gap between germline ends came to 19 bases. The CDR3 sequence is 16 residues long. From germline, CDR1 is LNHDA and CDR2 SQIVND (reference sequence). CDR3 DNA: TGTGCCAGTAGCCCCGGGCTTGGGGGGTGGACCGGGGAGCTGTTTTTT. The encoded protein is CASSPGLGGWTGELFF. Combining the CDR3 with reference TRBV19 and TRBJ2-2 gives the whole variable domain DGGITQSPKYLFRKEGQNVTLSCEQNLNHDAMYWYRQDPGQGLRLIYYSQIVNDFQKGDIAEGYSVSREKKESFPLTVTSAQKNPTAFYLCASSPGLGGWTGELFFGEGSRLTVL.